This TCR beta chain was observed in a study of blood T cell repertoires in COVID-19. Across the whole study: From T cells, B-cell-depleted T cells, or PBMCs came the material, which was cDNA or gDNA.

This clone was counted between two and nine times. The CDR3 runs 14 residues. Trimming pared 1 base from V and 6 bases from J, leaving 10 bases between. Germline CDR1 is MGHRA and CDR2 is YSYEKL. Here immunoSEQ multiplex PCR was the method, and the copy in TCRdb shows in-frame clones only, minus some. The data hold roughly 260,000 clones, with 75% to 95% observed a single time. Participants were aged roughly 18 to 89 years from approximately 24 US areas. Sequencing input: PBMCs or T cells enriched from blood (not recorded which). The chain has TRBV4-1 and TRBJ1-5; D may be TRBD1 (5 bases). The TCR originated in a woman in her late teens or twenties who had recovered from COVID-19. CDR3 DNA sequence: TGCGCCAGCAGCCAAGGGCAGGGTGCTCAGCCCCAGCATTTT. Residues: CASSQGQGAQPQHF.